This TCR beta chain was identified during a study of T cells in Graves' hyperthyroidism and ophthalmopathy. Overall study findings and caveats: Most thyroid clonotypes expanded above 0.001 appeared in blood too. For ophthalmopathy, model prediction preceded onset by a median 6.5 months. Ophthalmopathy and stable hyperthyroidism were told apart by a 13 V-J model.

The table lists this clonotype with many counts. No antigen is known for it. CDR1 is SNHLY, CDR2 FYNNEI, per germline. With V trimmed by 4 bases and J by 6 bases, 0 bases remained unmatched. This CDR3 has 12 residues. The investigators amplified TCR beta CDR3 regions from RNA transcripts. A set of HTBI primers served as the primers for a first-round RT-PCR of the TCR CDR3. TCRdb reanalysed the multiplex PCR reads using MiXCR and keeps one entry per CDR3 protein. The repertoire includes 550,000 to 700,000 distinct CDR3 sequences, about 45% of them detected once, and about 20% sits in the top ten. The sequenced material came from peripheral blood or thyroid tissue (not recorded which). The V gene is TRBV2, the J gene TRBJ2-7, with TRBD1 identical over 10 bases. The TCR comes from an adult woman with Graves' disease, either hyperthyroidism or ophthalmopathy (not recorded which). The CDR3 spells CASSGTGGEQYF. CDR3 bases: TGTGCCAGCAGTGGGACAGGGGGCGAGCAGTACTTC.